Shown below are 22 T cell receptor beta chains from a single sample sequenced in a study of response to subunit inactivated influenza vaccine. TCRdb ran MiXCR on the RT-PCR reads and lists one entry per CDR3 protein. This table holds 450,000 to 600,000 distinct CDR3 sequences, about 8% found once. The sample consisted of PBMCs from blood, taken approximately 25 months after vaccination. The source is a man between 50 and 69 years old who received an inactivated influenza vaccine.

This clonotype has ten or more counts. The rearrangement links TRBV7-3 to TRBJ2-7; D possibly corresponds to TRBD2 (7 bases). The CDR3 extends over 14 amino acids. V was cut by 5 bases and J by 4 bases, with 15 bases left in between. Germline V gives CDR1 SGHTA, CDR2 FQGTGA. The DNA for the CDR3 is TGTGCCAGCAGCCCGGCGGGGGCTGGTTACGAGCAGTACTTC. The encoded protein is CASSPAGAGYEQYF.

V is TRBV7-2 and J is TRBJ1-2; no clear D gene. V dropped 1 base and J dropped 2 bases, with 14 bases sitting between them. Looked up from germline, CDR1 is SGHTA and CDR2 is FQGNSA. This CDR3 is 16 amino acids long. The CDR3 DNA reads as TGTGCCAGCAGCTTAGTGTACGGGGTTTCAAACTATGGCTACACCTTC. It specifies CASSLVYGVSNYGYTF.

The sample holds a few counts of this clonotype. The CDR3 protein is CASSLRQDPYTQYF. The DNA for the CDR3 is TGTGCCAGCAGCCTGCGACAGGACCCCTATACGCAGTATTTT. This chain connects TRBV7-6 to TRBJ2-3; weak D call: TRBD1 (6 bases). The V and J ends lost 5 bases and 7 bases respectively, with 16 bases between them. Germline-derived CDR1 and CDR2 are SGHVS and FNYEAQ. This CDR3 has 14 residues.

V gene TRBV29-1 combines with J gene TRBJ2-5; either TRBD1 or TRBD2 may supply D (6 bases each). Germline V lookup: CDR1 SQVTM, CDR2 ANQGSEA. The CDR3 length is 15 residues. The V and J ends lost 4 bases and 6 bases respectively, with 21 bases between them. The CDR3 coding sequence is TGCAGCGTTGGGTCAGTGGAGGGTGGGGGGCAGACCCAGTACTTC. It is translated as CSVGSVEGGGQTQYF.

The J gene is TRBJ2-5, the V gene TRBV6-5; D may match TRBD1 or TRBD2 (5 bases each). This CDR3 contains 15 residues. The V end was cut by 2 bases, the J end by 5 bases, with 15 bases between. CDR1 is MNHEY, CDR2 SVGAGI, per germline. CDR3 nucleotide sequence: TGTGCCAGCAGTTACGGGGACGGTGGCAGGGAGACCCAGTACTTC. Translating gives CASSYGDGGRETQYF.

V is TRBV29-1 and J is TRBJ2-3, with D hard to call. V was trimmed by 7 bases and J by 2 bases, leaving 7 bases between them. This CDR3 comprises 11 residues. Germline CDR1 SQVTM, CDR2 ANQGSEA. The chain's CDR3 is CSAGVTDTQYF. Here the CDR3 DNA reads TGCAGCGCAGGAGTCACAGATACGCAGTATTTT.

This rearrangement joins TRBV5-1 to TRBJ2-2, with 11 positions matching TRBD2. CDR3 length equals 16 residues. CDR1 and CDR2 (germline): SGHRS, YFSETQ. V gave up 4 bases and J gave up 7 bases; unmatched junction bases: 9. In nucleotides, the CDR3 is TGCGCCAGCAGCCCATCTAGCGGGGGGACGATCGGGGAGCTGTTTTTT. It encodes CASSPSSGGTIGELFF.

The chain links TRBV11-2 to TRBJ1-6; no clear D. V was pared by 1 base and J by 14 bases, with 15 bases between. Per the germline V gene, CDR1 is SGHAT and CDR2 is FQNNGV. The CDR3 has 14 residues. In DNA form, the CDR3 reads TGTGCCAGCAGCTTAGCGTCTGGCCAAACGGCCCTCCACTTT. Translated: CASSLASGQTALHF.

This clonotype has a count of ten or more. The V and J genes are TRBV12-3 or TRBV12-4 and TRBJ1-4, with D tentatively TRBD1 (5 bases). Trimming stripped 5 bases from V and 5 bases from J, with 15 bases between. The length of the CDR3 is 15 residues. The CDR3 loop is CASSPMGLNNEKLFF. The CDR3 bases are TGTGCCAGCAGTCCAATGGGACTGAACAATGAAAAACTGTTTTTT.

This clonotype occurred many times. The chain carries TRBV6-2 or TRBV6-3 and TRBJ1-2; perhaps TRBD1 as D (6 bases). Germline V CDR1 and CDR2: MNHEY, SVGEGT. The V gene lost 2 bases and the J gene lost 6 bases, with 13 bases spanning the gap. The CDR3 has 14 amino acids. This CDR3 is CASSYLQGRDGYTF. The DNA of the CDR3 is TGTGCCAGCAGTTACCTCCAGGGGAGGGATGGCTACACCTTC.

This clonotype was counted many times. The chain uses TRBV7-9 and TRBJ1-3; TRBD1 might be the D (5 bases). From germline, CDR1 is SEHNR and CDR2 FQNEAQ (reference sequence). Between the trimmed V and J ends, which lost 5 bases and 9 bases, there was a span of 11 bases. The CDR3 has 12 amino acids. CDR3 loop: CASSPPGGTIYF. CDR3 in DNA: TGTGCCAGCAGCCCCCCCGGGGGCACCATATATTTT.

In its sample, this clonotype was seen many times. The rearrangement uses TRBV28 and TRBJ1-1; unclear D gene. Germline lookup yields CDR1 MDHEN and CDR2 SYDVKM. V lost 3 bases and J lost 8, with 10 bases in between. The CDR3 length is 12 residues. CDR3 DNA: TGTGCCAGCAGTTTCCTGGGAAGGGAAGCTTTCTTT. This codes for CASSFLGREAFF.

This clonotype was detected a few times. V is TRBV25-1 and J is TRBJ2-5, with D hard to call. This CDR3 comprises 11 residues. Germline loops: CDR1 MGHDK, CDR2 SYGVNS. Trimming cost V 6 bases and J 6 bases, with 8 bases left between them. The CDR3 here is CASSPQKTQYF. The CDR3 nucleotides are TGTGCCAGCAGCCCTCAAAAGACCCAGTACTTC.

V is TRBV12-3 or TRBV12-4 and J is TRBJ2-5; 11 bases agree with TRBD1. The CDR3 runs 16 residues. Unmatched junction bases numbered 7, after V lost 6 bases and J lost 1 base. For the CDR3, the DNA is TGTGCCAGCAGCCGAGGAGGGACAGGGGGCCAAGAGACCCAGTACTTC. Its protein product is CASSRGGTGGQETQYF.

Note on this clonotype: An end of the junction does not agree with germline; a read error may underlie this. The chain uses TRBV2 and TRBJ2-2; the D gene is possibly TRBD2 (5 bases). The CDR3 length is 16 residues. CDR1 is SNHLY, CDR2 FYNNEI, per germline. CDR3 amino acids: CASSAKGRANTGELLF. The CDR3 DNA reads TGTGCCAGCAGCGCTAAAGGCCGGGCGAACACCGGGGAGCTGCTTTTT.

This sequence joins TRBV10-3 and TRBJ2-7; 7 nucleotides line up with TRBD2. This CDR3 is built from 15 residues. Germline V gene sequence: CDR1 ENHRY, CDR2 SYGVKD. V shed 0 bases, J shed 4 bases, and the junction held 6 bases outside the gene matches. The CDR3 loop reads CAISESELGGYEQYF. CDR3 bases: TGTGCCATCAGTGAGTCGGAGTTGGGAGGGTACGAGCAGTACTTC.

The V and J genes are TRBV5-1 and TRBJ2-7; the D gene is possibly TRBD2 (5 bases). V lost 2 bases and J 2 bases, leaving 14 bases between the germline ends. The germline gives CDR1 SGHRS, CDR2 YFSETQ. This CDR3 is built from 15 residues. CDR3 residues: CASSFAEAPPYEQYF. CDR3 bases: TGCGCCAGCAGCTTCGCGGAGGCCCCCCCCTACGAGCAGTACTTC.

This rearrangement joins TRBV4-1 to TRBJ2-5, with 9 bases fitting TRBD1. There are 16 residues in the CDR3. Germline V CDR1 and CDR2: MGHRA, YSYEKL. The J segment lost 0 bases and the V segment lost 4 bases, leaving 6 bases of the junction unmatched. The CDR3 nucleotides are TGCGCCAGCAGCCCCGACGGACAGGGGTACCAAGAGACCCAGTACTTC. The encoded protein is CASSPDGQGYQETQYF.

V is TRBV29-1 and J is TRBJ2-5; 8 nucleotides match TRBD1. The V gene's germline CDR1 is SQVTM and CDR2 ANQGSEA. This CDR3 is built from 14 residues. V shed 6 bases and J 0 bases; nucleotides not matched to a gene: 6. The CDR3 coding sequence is TGCAGCGTGCCCCAGGGGGCGTACCAAGAGACCCAGTACTTC. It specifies CSVPQGAYQETQYF.

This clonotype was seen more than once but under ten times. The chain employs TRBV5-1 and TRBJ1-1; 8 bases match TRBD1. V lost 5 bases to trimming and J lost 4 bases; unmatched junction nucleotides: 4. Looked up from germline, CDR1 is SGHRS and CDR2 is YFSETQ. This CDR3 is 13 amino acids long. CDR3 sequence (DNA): TGCGCCAGCAGGGGCAGGGGGCTCACTGAAGCTTTCTTT. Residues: CASRGRGLTEAFF.

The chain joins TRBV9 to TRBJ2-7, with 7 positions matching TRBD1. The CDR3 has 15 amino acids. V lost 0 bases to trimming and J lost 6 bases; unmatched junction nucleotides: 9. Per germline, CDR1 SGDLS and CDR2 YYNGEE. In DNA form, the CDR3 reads TGTGCCAGCAGCGTAGAGGGGGCCGCGAGTTCCGAGCAGTACTTC. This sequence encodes CASSVEGAASSEQYF.

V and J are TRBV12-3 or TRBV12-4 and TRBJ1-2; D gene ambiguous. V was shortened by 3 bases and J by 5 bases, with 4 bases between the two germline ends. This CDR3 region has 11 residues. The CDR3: CASSFGYGYTF. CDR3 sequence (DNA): TGTGCCAGCAGTTTTGGGTATGGCTACACCTTC.